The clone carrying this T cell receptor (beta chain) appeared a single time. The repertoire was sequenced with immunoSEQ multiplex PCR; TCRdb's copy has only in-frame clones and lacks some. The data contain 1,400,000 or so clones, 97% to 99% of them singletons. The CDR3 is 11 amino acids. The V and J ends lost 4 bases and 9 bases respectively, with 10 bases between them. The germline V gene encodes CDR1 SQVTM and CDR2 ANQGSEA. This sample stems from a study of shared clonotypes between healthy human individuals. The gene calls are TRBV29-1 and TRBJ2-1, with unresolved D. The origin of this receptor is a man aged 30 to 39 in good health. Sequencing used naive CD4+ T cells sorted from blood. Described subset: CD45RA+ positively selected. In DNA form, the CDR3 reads TGCAGCGTTGGCGGCCCGTTTGAGCAGTTCTTC. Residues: CSVGGPFEQFF.